The subject of this entry is one T cell receptor beta chain. This sample was included in a study of blood T cell repertoires in COVID-19. Method: immunoSEQ multiplex PCR; TCRdb's copy keeps in-frame clones and lacks some. The repertoire consists of around 360,000 clones, with more than 70% occurring once and the leading ten covering around 1.9%. The source material was PBMCs or T cells enriched from blood (not recorded which). The TCR originated in a man between 40 and 49 years old in a cohort exposed to, infected with or recovered from COVID-19 (not recorded which).

CDR3 sequence (DNA): TGTGCCAGTACCACCTCAACGGGAGGGCCAGACGAGCAGTACTTC. It codes for CASTTSTGGPDEQYF. The V gene is TRBV19, the J gene TRBJ2-7, with 8 bases fitting TRBD2. The CDR3 runs 15 residues. V was pared by 7 bases and J by 5 bases, with 13 bases of the junction left unmatched. The germline gives CDR1 LNHDA, CDR2 SQIVND (reference sequence).